This T cell receptor (beta chain) was observed in a study of T cell responses to AZD1222 COVID-19 vaccine. Study-level background: Second-dose intervals of approximately 4 or approximately 12 weeks were pooled.

Method: immunoSEQ multiplex PCR; TCRdb's copy keeps in-frame clones and lacks some. The sample lists under 110,000 clones; 90% were seen once. Study-level points and caveats: Reports indicate that nearly half of spike-specific TCRs are directed at unmutated variant regions. White British people made up most donors, females outnumbered males, and clonal diversity was possibly underestimated. Two AZD1222 doses significantly raised spike-specific TCR breadth and depth over controls.

With regard to this clone: Antigen specificity is unknown.

The germline V gene has CDR1 LGHDT and CDR2 YNNKEL (reference sequence). Trimming left V 1 base short and J 10 bases short, with 17 bases between. This CDR3 is built from 15 residues. The rearrangement joins TRBV3-1 (or the pseudogene TRBV3-2) to TRBJ2-1; no firm D call. The sequence was collected from an adult in good health. Here the sequenced sample was peripheral blood, taken on day 0 of AZD1222 vaccination. The CDR3 loop reads CASSQGRIPPLEQFF. The CDR3 DNA reads as TGTGCCAGCAGCCAAGGACGGATTCCACCTTTGGAGCAGTTCTTC.